This T cell receptor (beta chain) appears in the sequencing data of a study of blood T cells in healthy people across ages. V lost 5 bases to trimming and J lost 1 base, with 17 bases between them. Looked up from germline, CDR1 is DFQATT and CDR2 is SNEGSKA (reference sequence). The CDR3 covers 15 residues. General study points: Estimates of total diversity, which came from one million sequenced T cells, were considered to be underestimates.

In the case of this clonotype: What it binds is not known.

Then a second PCR, running roughly 7 to 11 cycles, was carried out with a sample-barcoded 5' primer and a J-beta primer mix. A single record per CDR3 protein comes from TCRdb applying MiXCR to the 5' RACE reads. Among approximately 1,000,000 distinct CDR3 sequences, less than 45% were seen once, and the ten largest hold roughly 13%. This sequence originates from a man between 18 and 35 years old in good health. The specimen sequenced was blood. The chain combines TRBV20-1 with TRBJ2-5; D call uncertain. Here the CDR3 DNA reads TGCAGTGCTGGAATATCCCGCAGCATCCAAGAGACCCAGTACTTC. It encodes CSAGISRSIQETQYF.